This TCR beta chain stems from a study of response to subunit inactivated influenza vaccine. A remark on this clonotype: Its antigen is unidentified.

TCRdb reanalysed the RT-PCR reads using MiXCR and keeps one entry per CDR3 protein. Of hundreds of thousands of distinct CDR3 sequences listed, just over 20% were seen once; the top ten hold 9.5% to 13%. Findings and caveats of the study: Few additional T cells are recruited per seasonal influenza vaccination, authors suggested.

CDR3 length equals 14 residues. Trimming took 6 bases from V and 6 from J, leaving 14 bases between them. This TCR was recovered from a man aged 45 to 70 who received an inactivated influenza vaccine. This chain joins TRBV12-3 or TRBV12-4 and TRBJ2-2; D is unresolved. The material was PBMCs from blood, obtained roughly 20 months after vaccination. The CDR3 region has the DNA TGTGCCAGCAGGCCTACGTCTGGGGCCGGGGAGCTGTTTTTT. Amino acid sequence: CASRPTSGAGELFF.